Listed here is a single T cell receptor beta chain. The germline V gene encodes CDR1 SGHVS and CDR2 FQNEAQ. This CDR3 comprises 12 residues. Trimming cost V 5 bases and J 4 bases, with 3 bases left between them. This entry is derived from a study of blood T cell repertoires in COVID-19. TCRdb's table, derived via immunoSEQ multiplex PCR, lists solely in-frame clones and lacks some. Of just over 300,000 clones detected, 86% appear once; the ten largest clones hold about 4%. This TCR was sampled from a man aged 25-45 years who had recovered from COVID-19. The V call is TRBV7-8, the J call TRBJ1-6, with D unresolved. The sample taken for sequencing was PBMCs or T cells enriched from blood (not recorded which). The CDR3 DNA follows: TGTGCCAGCAGCGAGTATAATTCACCCCTCCACTTT. It translates to CASSEYNSPLHF.